Given below is one T cell receptor beta chain in context. Its antigen remains unidentified. The repertoire was sequenced with immunoSEQ multiplex PCR; TCRdb's copy has only in-frame clones and lacks some. The table lists about 35,000 clones, roughly 90% of them singletons, with 3.5% to 5% in the top ten. V was pared by 3 bases and J by 1 base, with 6 bases of the junction left unmatched. Germline lookup yields CDR1 SGDLS and CDR2 YYNGEE. CDR3 length equals 16 residues. This entry belongs to a study of T cells in localized non-small cell lung cancer. Study outcomes and limitations: Overall survival was longer when the density of T cells in the blood was higher. Uninvolved neighboring lung showed the greatest T cell clonality, exceeding tumor. Median around 56 top-100 tumor clones were shared with paired adjacent lung. Only one tumor region went through sequencing, so heterogeneity may still be there.

The chain joins TRBV9 to TRBJ1-4; 7 nucleotides line up with TRBD1. The receptor comes from a man aged 35-75 years with stage I lung adenocarcinoma. The sample was peripheral blood, taken before any cancer treatment. The CDR3 is CASSANRGLTNEKLFF. The CDR3 DNA sequence: TGTGCCAGCAGCGCCAACAGGGGATTAACTAATGAAAAACTGTTTTTT.